These 5 T cell receptor beta chains were sequenced from one sample in a study of blood T cell repertoires in COVID-19. Repertoires were generated with immunoSEQ multiplex PCR, while TCRdb's copy carries only in-frame clones and drops some. The table lists about 65,000 clones, 81% of them singletons, with 15% in the top ten. Sequenced material: peripheral blood. These receptor sequences come from a man older than 75 with acute or convalescent COVID-19.

The V gene is TRBV7-8, the J gene TRBJ2-7, with 8 bases fitting TRBD2. This CDR3 has 15 amino acids. The germline V gene encodes CDR1 SGHVS and CDR2 FQNEAQ. V lost 4 bases to trimming and J lost 9 bases; unmatched junction nucleotides: 14. The CDR3 region has the DNA TGTGCCAGCAGCTCCACTAGCGGACGTACCCTTCGGCAGTACTTC. Its translation is CASSSTSGRTLRQYF.

This clone was counted only a few times. This chain connects TRBV21-1 to TRBJ2-7; the DNA was not compared with TRBD1, the D call given in the table. TRBV21-1 is described as a pseudogene. The CDR3 spans 16 residues. The CDR3 sequence: CASSTLQGARPYEQYF. The CDR3, as DNA: TGTGCCAGCAGCACCTTACAGGGGGCGCGACCCTACGAGCAGTACTTC.

The chain has TRBV4-1 and TRBJ1-1; D is uncertain. Germline lookup yields CDR1 MGHRA and CDR2 YSYEKL. V was clipped by 0 bases and J by 5 bases, with 13 bases between them. CDR3 size: 15 residues. CDR3 loop: CASSQDSAGGTEAFF. Written as DNA, the CDR3 is TGCGCCAGCAGCCAAGATTCTGCAGGAGGGACTGAAGCTTTCTTT.

J is TRBJ2-1 and V is TRBV2; 10 bases are a match to TRBD1. CDR1 SNHLY and CDR2 FYNNEI come from the germline V gene. V shed 6 bases and J 8 bases; nucleotides not matched to a gene: 7. The CDR3 runs 14 residues. The chain's CDR3 is CASRRDRGVDEQFF. In DNA form, the CDR3 reads TGTGCCAGCAGACGGGACAGGGGAGTCGATGAGCAGTTCTTC. Together with reference TRBV2 and TRBJ2-1, the CDR3 gives the full variable domain: EPEVTQTPSHQVTQMGQEVILRCVPISNHLYFYWYRQILGQKVEFLVSFYNNEISEKSEIFDDQFSVERPDGSNFTLKIRSTKLEDSAMYFCASRRDRGVDEQFFGPGTRLTVL.

This clone was recorded only once. The CDR3 nucleotides read TGTGCCAGCAGCTTGGATCTTGAGCAGTTCTTC. It yields the protein CASSLDLEQFF. The V call is TRBV5-6, the J call TRBJ2-1; D is uncertain. CDR3 length: 11 residues. The germline gives CDR1 SGHDT, CDR2 YYEEEE. V gave up 0 bases and J gave up 9 bases, with 4 bases separating them.